A single T cell receptor (beta chain) is shown here with its context. This sample was included in a study of blood T cell repertoires in COVID-19. This CDR3 is 17 amino acids long. Trimming left V 6 bases short and J 1 base short, with 18 bases between. Germline V lookup: CDR1 LGHNA, CDR2 YNFKEQ. Here immunoSEQ multiplex PCR was the method, and the copy in TCRdb shows in-frame clones only, minus some. The sample has 100,000 or so clones; about 87% are singletons. The sample taken for sequencing was peripheral blood. The V call is TRBV4-2, the J call TRBJ2-2, with D perhaps TRBD1 (6 bases). The sequence was collected from a human donor in a cohort sampled during active COVID-19. Here the CDR3 reads CASRTHRDGVNTGELFF. CDR3 coding DNA: TGTGCCAGCAGGACACACAGGGATGGGGTGAACACCGGGGAGCTGTTTTTT.